What follows are 31 T cell receptor beta chains derived from one specimen sequenced in a study of neurological immune-mediated disorders. TCRdb redid the calling of the 5' RACE reads with MiXCR, one entry per CDR3 protein. The sample holds approximately 49,000 distinct CDR3 sequences; approximately 9.1% are singletons and the top ten take 1.5% to 2%. As to time point: longitudinal time-point 1 (baseline). The sequenced sample consisted of PBMCs. The receptors shown here come from a middle-aged woman in good health.

This clonotype was seen many times. The rearrangement uses TRBV6-6 and TRBJ1-1, with D perhaps matching TRBD1 (5 bases). The germline CDR1 and CDR2 sequences are MNHNY and SVGAGI (reference sequence). V shed 6 bases and J shed 1 base, with 15 bases lying between them. The CDR3 spans 15 residues. The CDR3 DNA reads TGTGCCAGCAGATTTCCACAGGCCCCGAACACTGAAGCTTTCTTT. Translating it yields CASRFPQAPNTEAFF.

A few counts support this clonotype. V is TRBV5-5 and J is TRBJ2-2; tentative D call: TRBD2 (5 bases). Germline CDR1 is SGHKS and CDR2 is YYEKEE (reference sequence). V dropped 4 bases and J dropped 11 bases, with 12 bases sitting between them. The CDR3 sequence is 12 residues long. As DNA, the CDR3 is TGTGCCAGCAGCACCGACGCGGGCGAGCTGTTTTTT. Its protein product is CASSTDAGELFF.

This clonotype has a count of ten or more. This chain links TRBV6-2 or TRBV6-3 with TRBJ2-1; D unclear. The CDR3 is made up of 12 amino acids. From germline, CDR1 is MNHEY and CDR2 SVGEGT. V was trimmed by 4 bases and J by 9 bases, leaving 10 bases between them. The CDR3: CASSFQLGEQFF. The DNA of the CDR3 is TGTGCCAGCAGTTTCCAACTGGGTGAGCAGTTCTTC.

This clonotype was counted many times. The V and J genes are TRBV7-8 and TRBJ1-2; D not resolved. Germline-derived CDR1 and CDR2 are SGHVS and FQNEAQ. This CDR3 is 12 amino acids long. The V end was cut by 3 bases, the J end by 3 bases, with 5 bases between. CDR3 bases: TGTGCCAGCAGCTTGAGGGACTATGGCTACACCTTC. Translation: CASSLRDYGYTF.

This clonotype occurred many times. V and J are TRBV5-1 and TRBJ2-3, with unresolved D. Between the trimmed V and J ends, which lost 0 bases and 3 bases, there was a span of 8 bases. Germline V gives CDR1 SGHRS, CDR2 YFSETQ. This CDR3 region has 14 residues. DNA of the CDR3: TGCGCCAGCAGCTTGGTCGATCGGACAGATACGCAGTATTTT. Translation gives CASSLVDRTDTQYF.

This clonotype was observed a handful of times. The chain recombines TRBV9 with TRBJ1-1; no firm D call. The CDR3 totals 13 residues. V dropped 7 bases and J dropped 1 base, with 11 bases sitting between them. In germline, CDR1 is SGDLS, CDR2 YYNGEE. The CDR3 protein is CASAPPGNTEAFF. CDR3 nucleotides: TGTGCCAGCGCGCCGCCCGGGAACACTGAAGCTTTCTTT. The full variable domain, in which reference TRBV9 and TRBJ1-1 provide the parts outside the CDR3, is DSGVTQTPKHLITATGQRVTLRCSPRSGDLSVYWYQQSLDQGLQFLIQYYNGEERAKGNILERFSAQQFPDLHSELNLSSLELGDSALYFCASAPPGNTEAFFGQGTRLTVV.

This clonotype occurred many times. The chain uses TRBV7-8 and TRBJ1-1; D may be TRBD1 (5 bases). This CDR3 contains 15 residues. In germline, CDR1 is SGHVS, CDR2 FQNEAQ. V was clipped by 7 bases and J by 1 base, with 16 bases between them. CDR3 region: CASTGGARRNTEAFF. CDR3 nucleotides: TGTGCCAGCACCGGGGGAGCCAGGAGGAACACTGAAGCTTTCTTT.

Remarks on this clonotype: Just one base apart from a much larger clone, this may be a read error. The chain joins TRBV25-1 to TRBJ2-1; the D gene is possibly TRBD2 (5 bases). The CDR3 runs to 13 residues. CDR1 and CDR2 (germline): MGHDK, SYGVNS. Here the CDR3 reads CVSSVPGGNEQFF. The CDR3 bases are TGTGTCAGCAGTGTTCCTGGAGGCAATGAGCAGTTCTTC.

Note on this clonotype: A single base separates this from a much larger clone, so it may be a read error. This rearrangement joins TRBV10-3 to TRBJ2-2; no reliable D call. The CDR3 contains 12 residues. Germline V lookup: CDR1 ENHRY, CDR2 SYGVKD. The CDR3 loop is CSISPKAGELFF. The DNA of the CDR3 is TGTTCCATCAGCCCCAAAGCCGGGGAGCTGTTTTTT.

The table lists this clonotype with many counts. The J gene is TRBJ2-1, the V gene TRBV7-9, with 7 positions matching TRBD1. The CDR3 covers 14 residues. CDR1 and CDR2 (germline): SEHNR, FQNEAQ (reference sequence). After removal of 3 bases from V and 4 bases from J, the junction contained 3 bases not matched to a gene. The CDR3 spells CASSFSGQYNEQFF. Written as DNA, the CDR3 is TGTGCCAGCAGCTTCTCGGGACAGTACAATGAGCAGTTCTTC.

This clonotype was detected many times. The V and J genes are TRBV3-1 and TRBJ2-5, with no clear D. Germline-derived CDR1 and CDR2 are LGHDT and YNNKEL (reference sequence). V dropped 2 bases and J dropped 1 base, with 5 bases sitting between them. This CDR3 contains 13 residues. The DNA of the CDR3 is TGTGCCAGCAGCCAAACCTTCCAAGAGACCCAGTACTTC. Protein: CASSQTFQETQYF.

This clonotype was seen only once. The CDR3 does not close with the conserved phenylalanine or tryptophan, likely indicating a read error. V is TRBV20-1 and J is TRBJ1-2; tentatively, D is TRBD1 (6 bases). The V gene lost 6 bases and the J gene lost 4 bases, with 15 bases spanning the gap. From germline, CDR1 is DFQATT and CDR2 SNEGSKA (reference sequence). CDR3 length: 13 amino acids. The CDR3 DNA reads TGCAGTGCGCTCACAGGGTTTCCCTATGGCTACACCTCC. Residues: CSALTGFPYGYTS.

Worth noting for this clonotype: Being one base from a much bigger clone, this may be a read error. No conserved phenylalanine or tryptophan ends this CDR3, so it is likely a read error. The chain uses TRBV9 and TRBJ2-1; 7 bases fit TRBD1. Germline V gives CDR1 SGDLS, CDR2 YYNGEE. This CDR3 has 12 residues. Trimming removed 3 bases from V and 8 bases from J; junction bases left unmatched: 2. CDR3 in amino acids: CASSGQGHEQFS. The CDR3 DNA is TGTGCCAGCAGCGGACAGGGCCATGAGCAGTTCTCC.

Worth noting for this clonotype: A much larger clone sits a single nucleotide away, making a read error possible. The chain combines TRBV18 with TRBJ2-3; unclear D gene. This CDR3 is built from 17 residues. CDR1 and CDR2 (germline): KGHSH, LQKENI. The CDR3 spells CVSSPVGQIFSTDTQYF. In DNA form, the CDR3 reads TGTGTCAGCTCACCGGTTGGGCAAATCTTTAGCACAGATACGCAGTATTTT.

This clonotype was observed a few times. It may be a read error: a sequence one base away is much more abundant. V gene TRBV5-1 combines with J gene TRBJ2-5; no reliable D call. The CDR3 totals 11 residues. Germline loops: CDR1 SGHRS, CDR2 YFSETQ. CDR3 DNA: TGCGCCAGCAGTTCTCAAGAGACCCGGTACTTC. Translated: CASSSQETRYF.

The chain combines TRBV4-3 with TRBJ1-2, with D uncertain. The CDR3 consists of 15 residues. The germline V gene has CDR1 LGHNA and CDR2 YSLEER. The germline V and J ends were trimmed by 1 base and 8 bases, with 17 bases remaining between them. CDR3: CASSQVKREGEGYTF. The CDR3 coding sequence is TGCGCCAGCAGCCAAGTCAAGAGGGAGGGAGAGGGCTACACCTTC.

This clonotype was seen at least ten times. The rearrangement links TRBV6-2 or TRBV6-3 to TRBJ2-7, with 9 positions matching TRBD1. Germline CDR1 reads MNHEY; CDR2 reads SVGEGT. The CDR3 totals 16 residues. V lost 4 bases and J lost 2; bases outside the gene matches: 9. The CDR3 loop reads CASSSLPGQGTYEQYF. The DNA for the CDR3 is TGTGCCAGCAGTTCTCTACCGGGACAGGGAACCTACGAGCAGTACTTC.

There are many counts of this clonotype. V gene TRBV7-2 combines with J gene TRBJ2-1; the match to TRBD2 covers 7 bases. CDR1 SGHTA and CDR2 FQGNSA come from the germline V gene. The CDR3 length is 16 residues. Trimming at V came to 2 bases and at J to 0 bases, leaving 4 bases not matched to a gene. The CDR3 here is CASSLNGGSSYNEQFF. CDR3 DNA: TGTGCCAGCAGCTTAAATGGCGGGAGCTCCTACAATGAGCAGTTCTTC. Looking up the rest from reference TRBV7-2 and TRBJ2-1 gives the full variable domain: GAGVSQSPSNKVTEKGKDVELRCDPISGHTALYWYRQSLGQGLEFLIYFQGNSAPDKSGLPSDRFSAERTGGSVSTLTIQRTQQEDSAVYLCASSLNGGSSYNEQFFGPGTRLTVL.

This clonotype was recorded at least ten times. The rearrangement joins TRBV9 to TRBJ2-4; perhaps D is TRBD1 or TRBD2 (5 bases each). Germline CDR1 and CDR2: SGDLS and YYNGEE. The CDR3 totals 14 residues. V was cut by 4 bases and J by 7 bases, with 15 bases left in between. The DNA of the CDR3 is TGTGCCAGCAGCTCTTCCGGGACGGTTAACATTCAGTACTTC. Translation gives CASSSSGTVNIQYF.

This clonotype was seen many times. The gene calls are TRBV12-3 or TRBV12-4 and TRBJ1-1; TRBD1 matches 9 bases. CDR3 size: 13 residues. V lost 8 bases to trimming and J lost 6 bases; unmatched junction nucleotides: 7. In DNA, the CDR3 is TGTGCCAGCCGTGGGACAGGGCTCCCTGAAGCTTTCTTT. It encodes CASRGTGLPEAFF.

The table lists this clonotype with many counts. V and J are TRBV7-7 and TRBJ2-7; a possible D gene is TRBD2 (6 bases). The length of the CDR3 is 14 residues. Trimming took 2 bases from V and 4 from J, leaving 12 bases between them. Germline values: CDR1 SSHAT, CDR2 FNYEAQ (reference sequence). The DNA of the CDR3 is TGTGCCAGCAGCTTAATGGGACTTAGTTACGAGCAGTACTTC. This encodes CASSLMGLSYEQYF.

This clonotype occurred many times. The V gene is TRBV5-1, the J gene TRBJ1-3; D unresolved. The germline CDR1 and CDR2 sequences are SGHRS and YFSETQ. V lost 2 bases, J lost 0 bases, and 9 bases lay in between. The CDR3 runs 15 residues. CDR3 amino acids: CASSFDTGSGNTIYF. The DNA of the CDR3 is TGCGCCAGCAGCTTCGACACCGGCTCTGGAAACACCATATATTTT.

This clonotype was recorded a few times. The chain couples TRBV2 to TRBJ2-5; possibly TRBD2 for D (6 bases). The CDR3 has 15 amino acids. CDR1 and CDR2 (germline): SNHLY, FYNNEI. Trimming removed 7 bases at V and 2 bases at J, with 17 bases between. The CDR3 DNA is TGTGCCAGCATACAGACCGGGACTCAACAAGAGACCCAGTACTTC. Translating gives CASIQTGTQQETQYF.

This clonotype was seen at least ten times. The V gene is TRBV27, the J gene TRBJ1-2; possibly TRBD1 for D (6 bases). Germline V CDR1 and CDR2: MNHEY, SMNVEV (reference sequence). Trimming left V 2 bases short and J 2 bases short, with 9 bases between. There are 14 residues in the CDR3. The CDR3 loop is CASSLRTGNYGYTF. CDR3 coding DNA: TGTGCCAGCAGTTTACGCACAGGGAACTATGGCTACACCTTC.

This clonotype was counted many times. J is TRBJ2-1 and V is TRBV4-2, with D possibly TRBD1 on 7 matching bases. CDR1 is LGHNA and CDR2 is YNFKEQ in the germline V gene. Trimming took 7 bases from V and 4 from J, leaving 17 bases between them. This CDR3 contains 15 residues. DNA of the CDR3: TGTGCCAGCACTCCGGCAGGGGGGATTTACAATGAGCAGTTCTTC. As protein: CASTPAGGIYNEQFF.

This clonotype has ten or more counts. V usage is TRBV27 and J usage is TRBJ1-2; possible D gene TRBD1, 6 bases. The ends were cut back, 0 bases at V and 5 bases at J, with 19 bases in the middle. This CDR3 is built from 17 residues. The germline gives CDR1 MNHEY, CDR2 SMNVEV (reference sequence). This CDR3 reads CASSLSGGAAEMYGYTF. In DNA, the CDR3 is TGTGCCAGCAGTTTATCCGGGGGGGCAGCAGAGATGTATGGCTACACCTTC.

This clonotype was detected ten times or more. The rearrangement links TRBV6-5 to TRBJ2-7; D gene ambiguous. The ends were cut back, 6 bases at V and 5 bases at J, with 20 bases in the middle. CDR1 and CDR2 (germline): MNHEY, SVGAGI. The CDR3 loop spans 15 amino acids. The CDR3 protein is CASSPTGPKQNEQYF. CDR3 in DNA: TGTGCCAGCAGCCCAACCGGGCCCAAACAAAACGAGCAGTACTTC.

This clonotype has a count of ten or more. The rearrangement joins TRBV10-3 to TRBJ2-5, with D perhaps matching TRBD2 (6 bases). Germline CDR1 ENHRY, CDR2 SYGVKD. There are 17 residues in the CDR3. Trimming shortened V by 2 bases and J by 5 bases, and 21 bases separated the two germline ends. Here the CDR3 DNA reads TGTGCCATCAGTGAGGGGAAGTTGGACCACCGGGGGGAGACCCAGTACTTC. Protein sequence: CAISEGKLDHRGETQYF.

This clonotype was observed at least ten times. V usage is TRBV9 and J usage is TRBJ2-1, with D possibly matching TRBD2 (5 bases). Trimming removed 4 bases at V and 9 bases at J, with 17 bases between. CDR3 size: 14 residues. Germline CDR1 SGDLS, CDR2 YYNGEE. CDR3 nucleotide sequence: TGTGCCAGCAGCCCCCTCCCGAGTCGGGGTGAGCAGTTCTTC. Translated: CASSPLPSRGEQFF.

This clonotype occurred many times. This chain joins TRBV9 and TRBJ2-3; 8 nucleotides align to TRBD2. The CDR3 sequence is 16 residues long. Germline trimming cut 0 bases from V and 6 bases from J; bases unmatched to any gene: 9. From germline, CDR1 is SGDLS and CDR2 YYNGEE. The CDR3 spells CASSVESSGGADTQYF. The CDR3 coding sequence is TGTGCCAGCAGCGTAGAGAGTTCGGGGGGGGCGGATACGCAGTATTTT.

This clonotype was observed at least ten times. V gene TRBV10-3 combines with J gene TRBJ1-5, with TRBD1 matching over 8 bases. The CDR3 spans 17 residues. V lost 3 bases to trimming and J lost 5 bases; unmatched junction nucleotides: 12. CDR1 and CDR2 from the germline V gene are ENHRY and SYGVKD. CDR3 DNA sequence: TGTGCCATCAGTGATACCTTCCAGGGGGCGCGAGATCAGCCCCAGCATTTT. Translation gives CAISDTFQGARDQPQHF.